This TCR beta chain was identified in a study of T cell responses to AZD1222 COVID-19 vaccine. About the research overall: It was second doses at about 4 or about 12 weeks that were pooled. Study findings and constraints: Donors were mostly white British, more females; clonal diversity possibly underestimated. Among spike-specific TCRs, nearly half reportedly target unmutated variant regions.

On this clone itself: Antigen specificity is unknown.

Libraries were prepared by immunoSEQ multiplex PCR; TCRdb keeps only in-frame clonotypes and omits some of them. This sample carries some 120,000 clones, approximately 85% of them seen once, and the ten largest clones take approximately 1.5%. V lost 0 bases, J lost 4 bases, and 14 bases lay in between. The germline V gene has CDR1 SGHRS and CDR2 YFSETQ. The CDR3 totals 16 residues. This clonotype was obtained from an adult in good health. The rearrangement joins TRBV5-1 to TRBJ1-3, with D possibly TRBD1 on 5 matching bases. The sequenced sample was peripheral blood, obtained on day 0 of AZD1222 vaccination. CDR3 loop: CASSLAGGAFGNTIYF. CDR3 nucleotides: TGCGCCAGCAGCTTGGCCGGCGGGGCTTTCGGAAACACCATATATTTT.